The sequence of this T cell receptor beta chain was determined in a study of cytomegalovirus exposure and HLA in healthy donors. General study findings and limits: TCR beta chains numbering some 160 were designated cytomegalovirus-associated. A later analysis showed that HLA-associated TCR beta chains had undergone more clonal expansion than equally common others. Reportedly, fewer N-insertions than the 666-donor mean appeared in an Asian-associated ancestry cluster in a later analysis.

In the PCR, 60 Vbeta and 13 Jbeta primers were used. Sequencing used immunoSEQ multiplex PCR; TCRdb keeps in-frame clones, though not all of them. The sample records 150,000 to 200,000 clones, around 75% being singletons. Trimming at V came to 5 bases and at J to 0 bases, leaving 1 base not matched to a gene. This CDR3 comprises 13 residues. CDR1 and CDR2 from the germline V gene are KGHSH and LQKENI. Remarks on this clone: Its specificity is not known.

Sequences were obtained from PBMCs. The receptor comes from a male donor in good health and CMV-seronegative. The gene calls are TRBV18 and TRBJ2-7; 7 positions match TRBD1. The CDR3 DNA follows: TGTGCCAGCTCATGGGACAGCTCCTACGAGCAGTACTTC. As protein: CASSWDSSYEQYF.